The TCR beta chain described here comes from a study of T cells in Graves' hyperthyroidism and ophthalmopathy. TCR beta CDR3 sequences were amplified from RNA transcripts. First-round RT-PCR of the TCR CDR3 relied on the HTBI primer set. In TCRdb, the multiplex PCR reads were re-called with MiXCR into one record per CDR3 protein. The sample lists about 290,000 distinct CDR3 sequences, 13% occurring once. This CDR3 is built from 17 residues. Germline values: CDR1 MNHEY, CDR2 SVGEGT. V dropped 0 bases and J dropped 5; count of bases not matched to a gene: 5. Sequencing used blood. The sequence derives from a woman in her twenties or thirties with Graves' hyperthyroidism that later progressed to Graves' ophthalmopathy. The chain combines TRBV6-2 or TRBV6-3 with TRBJ2-2, with 11 bases fitting TRBD2. The CDR3 reads CASSYSVLAGATGELFF. The CDR3 DNA follows: TGTGCCAGCAGTTACTCGGTACTAGCGGGAGCGACCGGGGAGCTGTTTTTT.